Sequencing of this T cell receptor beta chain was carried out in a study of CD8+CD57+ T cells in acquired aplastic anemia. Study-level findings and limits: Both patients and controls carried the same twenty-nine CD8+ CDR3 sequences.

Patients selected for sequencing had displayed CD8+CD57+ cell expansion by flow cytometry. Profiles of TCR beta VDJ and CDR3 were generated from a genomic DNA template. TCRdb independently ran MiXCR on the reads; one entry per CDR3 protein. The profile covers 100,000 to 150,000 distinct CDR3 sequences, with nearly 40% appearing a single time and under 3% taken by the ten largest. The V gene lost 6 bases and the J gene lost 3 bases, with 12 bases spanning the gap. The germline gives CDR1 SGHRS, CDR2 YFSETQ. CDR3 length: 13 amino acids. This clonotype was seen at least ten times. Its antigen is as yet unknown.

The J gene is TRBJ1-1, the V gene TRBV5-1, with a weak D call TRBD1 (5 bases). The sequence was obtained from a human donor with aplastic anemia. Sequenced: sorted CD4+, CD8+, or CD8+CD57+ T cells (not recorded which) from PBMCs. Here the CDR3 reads CASKIGRDTEAFF. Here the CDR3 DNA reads TGCGCCAGCAAGATCGGCAGGGACACTGAAGCTTTCTTT.